A single sample is the source of the 8 T cell receptor beta chains below, sequenced in a study of blood T cell repertoires in COVID-19. Sequenced by immunoSEQ multiplex PCR; TCRdb stores in-frame clones only, minus some. This table has 150,000 to 200,000 clones, more than 90% appearing once. Sequencing was carried out using peripheral blood. All receptors derive from a man in his sixties with active or convalescent COVID-19.

The chain carries TRBV3-1 (or the pseudogene TRBV3-2) and TRBJ1-2; D perhaps matches TRBD1 (5 bases). The CDR3 totals 14 residues. Germline V lookup: CDR1 LGHDT, CDR2 YNNKEL (reference sequence). V was clipped by 1 base and J by 4 bases, with 10 bases between them. CDR3 sequence (DNA): TGTGCCAGCAGCCAAGGTACAGGTCCCTATGGCTACACCTTC. Translated, it gives CASSQGTGPYGYTF.

The DNA of the CDR3 is TGCGCCAGCAGCCAAGTACAGGACCACGAGCAGTACTTC. Its translation is CASSQVQDHEQYF. The chain employs TRBV4-1 and TRBJ2-7; perhaps TRBD1 as D (5 bases). Germline assignment: CDR1 MGHRA and CDR2 YSYEKL. Trimming left V 1 base short and J 5 bases short, with 9 bases between. This CDR3 is 13 amino acids long.

This chain links TRBV18 with TRBJ2-1; unclear D gene. This CDR3 comprises 11 residues. V lost 6 bases, J lost 5 bases, and 5 bases lay in between. Per the germline V gene, CDR1 is KGHSH and CDR2 is LQKENI. The CDR3 DNA reads as TGTGCCAGCTCCCCCAACAATGAGCAGTTCTTC. It encodes CASSPNNEQFF.

The chain couples TRBV10-1 to TRBJ1-1; TRBD1 might be the D (6 bases). V shed 5 bases and J shed 4 bases, with 11 bases lying between them. CDR1 and CDR2 (germline): WNHNN, SYGVQD (reference sequence). The CDR3 is 13 amino acids. In nucleotides, the CDR3 is TGCGCCAGCAGTTTACCAGGGGCCACTGAAGCTTTCTTT. Translating gives CASSLPGATEAFF.

This clone was seen once. This chain uses TRBV4-2 with TRBJ2-3; TRBD2 matches at 8 bases. The CDR3 extends over 18 amino acids. V shed 0 bases and J 0 bases; nucleotides not matched to a gene: 8. CDR1 LGHNA and CDR2 YNFKEQ come from the germline V gene. The CDR3 reads CASSQDLGASGSTDTQYF. For the CDR3, the DNA is TGTGCCAGCAGCCAAGATTTAGGGGCTAGCGGGAGCACAGATACGCAGTATTTT.

V gene TRBV19 combines with J gene TRBJ2-3, with TRBD2 identical over 9 bases. The CDR3 is made up of 17 amino acids. The V and J ends lost 2 bases and 3 bases, in that order; junction bases with no gene match: 9. Per germline, CDR1 LNHDA and CDR2 SQIVND (reference sequence). The CDR3 loop is CASSIRGGRAVTDTQYF. In DNA, the CDR3 is TGTGCCAGTAGTATAAGAGGCGGGAGGGCCGTAACAGATACGCAGTATTTT.

The chain couples TRBV3-1 (or the pseudogene TRBV3-2) to TRBJ1-6, with TRBD1 as a possible D gene (5 bases). This CDR3 is built from 14 residues. The ends were cut back, 4 bases at V and 9 bases at J, with 13 bases in the middle. Germline-derived CDR1 and CDR2 are LGHDT and YNNKEL (reference sequence). Written as DNA, the CDR3 is TGTGCCAGCAGCCGGGGAGGGACTGGTTCACCCCTCCACTTT. This sequence encodes CASSRGGTGSPLHF.

J is TRBJ1-1 and V is TRBV6-5; D unresolved. This CDR3 has 11 amino acids. V was cut by 11 bases and J by 0 bases, with 7 bases left in between. Germline CDR1 and CDR2: MNHEY and SVGAGI. The CDR3 DNA reads TGTGCCCACAGCATGAACACTGAAGCTTTCTTT. It codes for CAHSMNTEAFF.